These 30 T cell receptor beta chains were all obtained from the same sample, sequenced in a study of OX40 agonist ivuxolimab in advanced cancers. TCRdb's copy holds only in-frame clones and misses some; the assay was immunoSEQ multiplex PCR. In the table there are 95,000 or so clones, about 91% of which are singletons. The sequences come from CD4+ or CD8+ T cells sorted from blood, collected in a trial of the OX40 agonist ivuxolimab. The source of these receptors is an adult with an advanced solid tumor such as melanoma, head and neck, liver or kidney cancer.

The CDR3 DNA reads as TGTGCCACCAGCAGAGCATTGGACAGCATCTATGGCTACACCTTC. As protein: CATSRALDSIYGYTF. The chain has TRBV15 and TRBJ1-2; TRBD1 is a possible D gene (6 bases). Trimming pared 1 base from V and 4 bases from J, leaving 13 bases between. This CDR3 region has 15 residues. The germline gives CDR1 LNHNV, CDR2 YYDKDF (reference sequence).

The V call is TRBV5-1, the J call TRBJ1-4; 7 nucleotides agree with TRBD1. CDR3 length: 14 residues. Losses at the gene ends were 1 base for V and 6 bases for J; bases not matched to a gene: 3. Germline V gives CDR1 SGHRS, CDR2 YFSETQ. CDR3 amino acids: CASSLRGQDEKLFF. CDR3 sequence (DNA): TGCGCCAGCAGCTTGAGGGGGCAGGATGAAAAACTGTTTTTT.

The chain uses TRBV10-3 and TRBJ2-7; D remains unclear. CDR1 and CDR2 from the germline V gene are ENHRY and SYGVKD. V was trimmed by 4 bases and J by 2 bases, leaving 3 bases between them. This CDR3 contains 11 residues. CDR3 in DNA: TGTGCCATCAGTGGAGCCTACGAGCAGTACTTC. Its translation is CAISGAYEQYF.

The rearrangement uses TRBV10-3 and TRBJ2-1, with 8 bases identical to TRBD1. CDR1 and CDR2 from the germline V gene are ENHRY and SYGVKD. V trimming: 6 bases; J trimming: 2 bases; junction bases outside the gene matches: 3. This CDR3 comprises 14 residues. CDR3 coding DNA: TGTGCCATCAGCGGGACAGGCCCCTACAATGAGCAGTTCTTC. Protein: CAISGTGPYNEQFF.

The V gene is TRBV5-4, the J gene TRBJ1-2; no definite D call. This CDR3 spans 14 amino acids. Looked up from germline, CDR1 is SGHNT and CDR2 is YYREEE (reference sequence). Trimming cost V 0 bases and J 3 bases, with 9 bases left between them. The CDR3 spells CASSLALDDYGYTF. CDR3 in DNA: TGTGCCAGCAGCTTGGCCTTGGATGACTATGGCTACACCTTC.

This chain joins TRBV25-1 and TRBJ2-6; D gene unclear. CDR3 length equals 15 residues. V lost 4 bases, J lost 4 bases, and 11 bases lay in between. Germline V gives CDR1 MGHDK, CDR2 SYGVNS. The CDR3 spells CASSASLGGANVLTF. Here the CDR3 DNA reads TGTGCCAGCAGTGCCAGCCTTGGGGGGGCCAACGTCCTGACTTTC.

This chain connects TRBV2 to TRBJ2-2; 7 bases are shared with TRBD1. This CDR3 has 15 amino acids. V gave up 4 bases and J gave up 3 bases; unmatched junction bases: 5. Germline V gene sequence: CDR1 SNHLY, CDR2 FYNNEI. For the CDR3, the DNA is TGTGCCAGCAGTGCGGTAGGGGGCGACACCGGGGAGCTGTTTTTT. This sequence encodes CASSAVGGDTGELFF.

The chain is built from TRBV14 and TRBJ2-3, with 15 bases that match TRBD2. Trimming removed 2 bases from V and 2 bases from J; junction bases left unmatched: 11. The CDR3 extends over 20 amino acids. Germline CDR1 SGHDN, CDR2 FVKESK. For the CDR3, the DNA is TGTGCCAGCAGCCAACAAGAGCCGGGACTAGCGGGAGGATACACAGATACGCAGTATTTT. Translated: CASSQQEPGLAGGYTDTQYF. The variable domain in full, with the rest retrieved from reference TRBV14 and TRBJ2-3, is EAGVTQFPSHSVIEKGQTVTLRCDPISGHDNLYWYRRVMGKEIKFLLHFVKESKQDESGMPNNRFLAERTGGTYSTLKVQPAELEDSGVYFCASSQQEPGLAGGYTDTQYFGPGTRLTVL.

This rearrangement joins TRBV2 to TRBJ1-5; possible D gene TRBD1, 5 bases. The V and J ends lost 5 bases and 3 bases respectively, with 14 bases between them. Germline CDR1 is SNHLY and CDR2 is FYNNEI. This CDR3 spans 15 amino acids. In DNA form, the CDR3 reads TGTGCCAGCAGTCACCCGGGACGGCCCAATCAGCCCCAGCATTTT. It is translated as CASSHPGRPNQPQHF.

The chain links TRBV11-3 to TRBJ2-7; D is uncertain. Germline V gene lookup returns CDR1 SGHNT and CDR2 YENEEA. V gave up 5 bases and J gave up 7 bases, with 18 bases separating them. There are 14 residues in the CDR3. The CDR3 protein is CASSGSPLGEEQYF. CDR3 nucleotides: TGTGCCAGCAGCGGGTCCCCCCTAGGAGAGGAGCAGTACTTC.

The V gene is TRBV5-1, the J gene TRBJ2-4; D not certain. Deletions cut 2 bases from V and 8 bases from J, with 11 bases between. The CDR3 sequence is 13 residues long. The germline CDR1 and CDR2 sequences are SGHRS and YFSETQ. The CDR3, as DNA: TGCGCCAGCAGCTTAGCTGGGGTGGACATTCAGTACTTC. Its translation is CASSLAGVDIQYF.

This chain connects TRBV13 to TRBJ1-2; 9 nucleotides match TRBD1. J was trimmed by 0 bases and V by 4 bases; bases with no gene match: 12. This CDR3 contains 18 residues. Germline V gene lookup returns CDR1 PRHDT and CDR2 FYEKMQ (reference sequence). CDR3 nucleotides: TGTGCCAGCAGCTCAGAAGCGACAGGGGGACACACTAACTATGGCTACACCTTC. Its translation: CASSSEATGGHTNYGYTF.

The chain links TRBV10-1 to TRBJ2-6; D not resolved. Germline assignment: CDR1 WNHNN and CDR2 SYGVQD (reference sequence). The CDR3 is 13 residues long. V lost 3 bases to trimming and J lost 2 bases, with 2 bases between them. The chain's CDR3 is CASSDAGANVLTF. In DNA, the CDR3 is TGCGCCAGCAGTGATGCTGGGGCCAACGTCCTGACTTTC.

The V gene is TRBV10-2, the J gene TRBJ1-2; unclear D gene. Trimming cost V 7 bases and J 0 bases, with 6 bases left between them. The CDR3 spans 12 residues. CDR1 and CDR2 (germline): WSHSY, SAAADI. Written as DNA, the CDR3 is TGCGCCAGCACCGGAGCTAACTATGGCTACACCTTC. Translating gives CASTGANYGYTF.

The rearrangement joins TRBV6-4 to TRBJ1-5; TRBD1 agrees at 9 bases. The CDR3 spans 17 residues. J was trimmed by 0 bases and V by 4 bases; bases with no gene match: 7. Germline V lookup: CDR1 MRHNA, CDR2 SNTAGT. The CDR3 nucleotides are TGTGCCAGCAGTGGGGGGACAGGGACAAATAGCAATCAGCCCCAGCATTTT. It translates to CASSGGTGTNSNQPQHF.

The CDR3 DNA is TGTGCCAGCAGCTTGAGACTAGCGGGGGGCGCAGATACGCAGTATTTT. Translation gives CASSLRLAGGADTQYF. This chain links TRBV5-4 with TRBJ2-3; 13 positions agree with TRBD2. The CDR3 runs to 16 residues. Germline lookup yields CDR1 SGHNT and CDR2 YYREEE (reference sequence). V lost 1 base, J lost 4 bases, and 3 bases stayed unmatched.

This chain connects TRBV15 to TRBJ2-2, with D possibly matching TRBD2 (6 bases). The CDR3 sequence is 15 residues long. Germline V gives CDR1 LNHNV, CDR2 YYDKDF (reference sequence). The V and J ends lost 1 base and 5 bases respectively, with 11 bases between them. CDR3 sequence reads: CATSRGRDTTGELFF. DNA of the CDR3: TGTGCCACCAGCAGAGGGCGGGATACGACCGGGGAGCTGTTTTTT. Filled out from reference TRBV15 and TRBJ2-2, the complete variable domain reads DAMVIQNPRYQVTQFGKPVTLSCSQTLNHNVMYWYQQKSSQAPKLLFHYYDKDFNNEADTPDNFQSRRPNTSFCFLDIRSPGLGDTAMYLCATSRGRDTTGELFFGEGSRLTVL.

The V and J genes are TRBV29-1 and TRBJ2-7; D may be TRBD2 (6 bases). In germline, CDR1 is SQVTM, CDR2 ANQGSEA. Trimming took off 6 bases at V and 3 bases at J, with 12 bases between the two ends. This CDR3 is 12 amino acids long. Here the CDR3 reads CSVGAGNYEQYF. The DNA of the CDR3 is TGCAGCGTAGGGGCGGGAAACTACGAGCAGTACTTC.

The chain links TRBV6-5 to TRBJ2-1, with 9 bases that match TRBD2. Trimming removed 9 bases from V and 0 bases from J; junction bases left unmatched: 0. The germline gives CDR1 MNHEY, CDR2 SVGAGI. This CDR3 is 13 amino acids long. The DNA of the CDR3 is TGTGCCAGTAGCGGGAGCTCCTACAATGAGCAGTTCTTC. Protein: CASSGSSYNEQFF.

The chain uses TRBV2 and TRBJ2-7; 11 bases match TRBD2. V gave up 5 bases and J gave up 0 bases; unmatched junction bases: 9. This CDR3 spans 17 amino acids. CDR1 and CDR2 (germline): SNHLY, FYNNEI. This CDR3 reads CASSLRTSGLSSYEQYF. The CDR3 nucleotides are TGTGCCAGCAGTTTAAGGACTAGCGGGCTTAGCTCCTACGAGCAGTACTTC.

This chain uses TRBV6-1 with TRBJ2-1; the D gene is possibly TRBD2 (7 bases). The CDR3 is 15 amino acids. V was pared by 5 bases and J by 7 bases, with 18 bases between. From germline, CDR1 is MNHNS and CDR2 SASEGT. The CDR3 DNA sequence: TGTGCCAGCAGTACGCACGGGGGGCCTGAGAATGAGCAGTTCTTC. Protein product: CASSTHGGPENEQFF.

This clone is a singleton in its sample. V usage is TRBV7-9 and J usage is TRBJ2-3, with D uncertain. Trimming took 4 bases from V and 3 from J, leaving 2 bases between them. Germline loops: CDR1 SEHNR, CDR2 FQNEAQ (reference sequence). This CDR3 contains 11 residues. The CDR3 region is CASSSTDTQYF. As DNA, the CDR3 is TGTGCCAGCAGCTCAACAGATACGCAGTATTTT. The full variable domain, its missing parts supplied by reference TRBV7-9 and TRBJ2-3, is DTGVSQNPRHKITKRGQNVTFRCDPISEHNRLYWYRQTLGQGPEFLTYFQNEAQLEKSRLLSDRFSAERPKGSFSTLEIQRTEQGDSAMYLCASSSTDTQYFGPGTRLTVL.

V and J are TRBV11-2 and TRBJ2-3; D unclear. V lost 5 bases and J lost 6, with 9 bases in between. This CDR3 has 12 residues. The germline V gene encodes CDR1 SGHAT and CDR2 FQNNGV. CDR3 DNA: TGTGCCAGCAGCCTAAACTACGATACGCAGTATTTT. Translation: CASSLNYDTQYF.

The J gene is TRBJ2-7, the V gene TRBV6-5, with D perhaps given as TRBD1 or TRBD2 (6 bases each). V was shortened by 5 bases and J by 5 bases, with 19 bases between the two germline ends. This CDR3 has 15 residues. Germline V gene lookup returns CDR1 MNHEY and CDR2 SVGAGI. CDR3 DNA: TGTGCCAGCAGTGCATCGCGGGACACCGGAGACGAGCAGTACTTC. This codes for CASSASRDTGDEQYF.

The chain combines TRBV18 with TRBJ2-2, with TRBD1 matching over 7 bases. The ends lost 6 bases at V and 4 bases at J; junction bases unmatched: 11. The CDR3 is made up of 16 amino acids. Per the germline V gene, CDR1 is KGHSH and CDR2 is LQKENI. CDR3 loop: CASSPRTGGGTGELFF. CDR3 bases: TGTGCCAGCTCCCCGAGGACAGGAGGTGGCACCGGGGAGCTGTTTTTT.

V is TRBV30 and J is TRBJ1-6; TRBD1 is a possible D gene (5 bases). The CDR3 consists of 15 residues. Germline CDR1 is GTSNPN and CDR2 is SVGIG (reference sequence). The V end was cut by 2 bases, the J end by 12 bases, with 20 bases between. The chain's CDR3 is CAWSQLGATPKPLHF. For the CDR3, the DNA is TGTGCCTGGAGTCAGCTTGGGGCGACCCCGAAACCCCTCCACTTT.

This rearrangement joins TRBV2 to TRBJ2-3, with a weak D call TRBD2 (6 bases). Germline V gives CDR1 SNHLY, CDR2 FYNNEI. This CDR3 spans 14 amino acids. The V end lost 8 bases, the J end lost 3 bases, and 15 bases lay between the germline ends. The CDR3 DNA reads as TGTGCCAGCGGGAGGCTGGTGATGACAGATACGCAGTATTTT. This encodes CASGRLVMTDTQYF.

This clone was seen once. The rearrangement links TRBV29-1 to TRBJ1-6; no definite D call. Trimming cost V 4 bases and J 2 bases, with 6 bases left between them. The CDR3 runs 13 residues. The V gene's germline CDR1 is SQVTM and CDR2 ANQGSEA. The CDR3 region is CSVGGTYNSPLHF. CDR3 nucleotide sequence: TGCAGCGTTGGGGGTACCTATAATTCACCCCTCCACTTT. Together with reference TRBV29-1 and TRBJ1-6, the CDR3 gives the full variable domain: SAVISQKPSRDICQRGTSLTIQCQVDSQVTMMFWYRQQPGQSLTLIATANQGSEATYESGFVIDKFPISRPNLTFSTLTVSNMSPEDSSIYLCSVGGTYNSPLHFGNGTRLTVT.

The V and J genes are TRBV19 and TRBJ2-5; either TRBD1 or TRBD2 may fit D (6 bases each). Germline CDR1 reads LNHDA; CDR2 reads SQIVND (reference sequence). Trimming pared 4 bases from V and 2 bases from J, leaving 11 bases between. The CDR3 has 14 residues. The CDR3 coding sequence is TGTGCCAGTAGTAGGGGGGCAGGGCAAGAGACCCAGTACTTC. Residues: CASSRGAGQETQYF.

V usage is TRBV5-1 and J usage is TRBJ2-1, with D uncertain. Germline V gene data show CDR1 as SGHRS and CDR2 as YFSETQ. This CDR3 has 12 amino acids. V was clipped by 0 bases and J by 8 bases, with 6 bases between them. The CDR3 sequence: CASSLARDEQFF. CDR3 bases: TGCGCCAGCAGCTTGGCTAGGGATGAGCAGTTCTTC.